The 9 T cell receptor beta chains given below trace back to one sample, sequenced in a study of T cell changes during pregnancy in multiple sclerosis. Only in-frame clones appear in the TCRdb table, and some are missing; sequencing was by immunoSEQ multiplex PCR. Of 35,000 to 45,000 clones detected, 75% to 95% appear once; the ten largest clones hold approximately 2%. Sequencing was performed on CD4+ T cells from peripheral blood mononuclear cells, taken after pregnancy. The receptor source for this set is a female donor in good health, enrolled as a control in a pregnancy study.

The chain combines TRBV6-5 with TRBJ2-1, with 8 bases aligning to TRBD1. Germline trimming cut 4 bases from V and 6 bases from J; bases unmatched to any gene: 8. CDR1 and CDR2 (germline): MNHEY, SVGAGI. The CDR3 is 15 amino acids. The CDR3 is CASSFDRGGGNEQFF. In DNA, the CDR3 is TGTGCCAGCAGTTTCGACAGGGGAGGAGGCAATGAGCAGTTCTTC.

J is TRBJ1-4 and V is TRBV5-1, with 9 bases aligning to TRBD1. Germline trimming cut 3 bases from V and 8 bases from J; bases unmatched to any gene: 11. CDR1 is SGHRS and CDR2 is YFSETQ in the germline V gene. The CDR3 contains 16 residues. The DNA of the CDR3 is TGCGCCAGCAGCTCCTACCCGGGACAGGGTCGGGAAAAACTGTTTTTT. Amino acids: CASSSYPGQGREKLFF.

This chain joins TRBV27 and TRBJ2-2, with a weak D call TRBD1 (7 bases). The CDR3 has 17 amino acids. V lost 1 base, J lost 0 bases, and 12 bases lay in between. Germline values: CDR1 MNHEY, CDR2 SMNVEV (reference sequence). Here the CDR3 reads CASSLWAGGTNTGELFF. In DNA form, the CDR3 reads TGTGCCAGCAGTTTATGGGCAGGGGGGACGAACACCGGGGAGCTGTTTTTT.

CDR3 loop: CASSVGGMNIQYF. The DNA of the CDR3 is TGTGCCAGCAGCGTCGGGGGAATGAACATTCAGTACTTC. The chain joins TRBV7-3 to TRBJ2-4; a possible D gene is TRBD2 (6 bases). CDR3 length equals 13 residues. CDR1 is SGHTA, CDR2 FQGTGA, per germline. The ends were cut back, 5 bases at V and 7 bases at J, with 12 bases in the middle.

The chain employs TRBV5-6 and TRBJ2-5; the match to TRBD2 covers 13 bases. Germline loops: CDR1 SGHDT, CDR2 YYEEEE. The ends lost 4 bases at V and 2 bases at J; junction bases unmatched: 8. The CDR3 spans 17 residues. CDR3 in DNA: TGTGCCAGCAGCCCTCTCGGACTAGCGGGGGAGCAAGAGACCCAGTACTTC. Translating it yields CASSPLGLAGEQETQYF.

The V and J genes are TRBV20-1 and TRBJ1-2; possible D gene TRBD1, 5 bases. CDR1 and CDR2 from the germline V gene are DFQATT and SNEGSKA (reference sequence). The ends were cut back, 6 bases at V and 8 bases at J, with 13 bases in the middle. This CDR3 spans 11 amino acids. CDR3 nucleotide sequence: TGCAGTGCCCCCGGACCAGGGGGCTACACCTTC. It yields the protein CSAPGPGGYTF.

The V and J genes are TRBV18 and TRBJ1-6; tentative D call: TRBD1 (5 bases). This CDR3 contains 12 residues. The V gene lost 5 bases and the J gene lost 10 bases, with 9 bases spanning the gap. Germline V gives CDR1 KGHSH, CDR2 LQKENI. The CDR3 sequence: CASSRGNSPLHF. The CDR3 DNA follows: TGTGCCAGCTCAAGGGGAAACTCACCCCTCCACTTT. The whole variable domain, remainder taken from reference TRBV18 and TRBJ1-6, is NAGVMQNPRHLVRRRGQEARLRCSPMKGHSHVYWYRQLPEEGLKFMVYLQKENIIDESGMPKERFSAEFPKEGPSILRIQQVVRGDSAAYFCASSRGNSPLHFGNGTRLTVT.

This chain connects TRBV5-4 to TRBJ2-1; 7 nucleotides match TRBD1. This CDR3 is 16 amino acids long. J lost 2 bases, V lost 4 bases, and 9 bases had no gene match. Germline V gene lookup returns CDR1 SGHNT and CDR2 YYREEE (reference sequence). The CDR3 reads CASSPGQRTTYNEQFF. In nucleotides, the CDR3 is TGTGCCAGCAGCCCGGGACAGCGGACCACCTACAATGAGCAGTTCTTC.

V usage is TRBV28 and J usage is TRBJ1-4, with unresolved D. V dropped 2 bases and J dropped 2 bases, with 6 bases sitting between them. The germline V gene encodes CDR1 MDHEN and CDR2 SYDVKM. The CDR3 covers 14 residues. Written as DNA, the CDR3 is TGTGCCAGCAGTTTAGTGGGCACTAATGAAAAACTGTTTTTT. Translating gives CASSLVGTNEKLFF.